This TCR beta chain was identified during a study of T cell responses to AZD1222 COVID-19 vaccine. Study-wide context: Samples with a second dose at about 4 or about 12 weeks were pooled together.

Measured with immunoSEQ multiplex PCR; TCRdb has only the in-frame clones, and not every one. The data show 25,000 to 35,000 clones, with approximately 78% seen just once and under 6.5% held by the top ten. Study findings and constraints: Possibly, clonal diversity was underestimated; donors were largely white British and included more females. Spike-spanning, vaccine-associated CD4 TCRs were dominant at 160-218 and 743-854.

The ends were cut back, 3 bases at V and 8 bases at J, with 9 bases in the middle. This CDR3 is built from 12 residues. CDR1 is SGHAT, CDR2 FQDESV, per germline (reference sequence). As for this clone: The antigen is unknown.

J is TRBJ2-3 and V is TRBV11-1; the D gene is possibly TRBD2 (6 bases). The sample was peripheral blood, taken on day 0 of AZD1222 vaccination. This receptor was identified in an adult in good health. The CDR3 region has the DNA TGTGCCAGCAGCTTCCTGGGGGGTACGCAGTATTTT. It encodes CASSFLGGTQYF.